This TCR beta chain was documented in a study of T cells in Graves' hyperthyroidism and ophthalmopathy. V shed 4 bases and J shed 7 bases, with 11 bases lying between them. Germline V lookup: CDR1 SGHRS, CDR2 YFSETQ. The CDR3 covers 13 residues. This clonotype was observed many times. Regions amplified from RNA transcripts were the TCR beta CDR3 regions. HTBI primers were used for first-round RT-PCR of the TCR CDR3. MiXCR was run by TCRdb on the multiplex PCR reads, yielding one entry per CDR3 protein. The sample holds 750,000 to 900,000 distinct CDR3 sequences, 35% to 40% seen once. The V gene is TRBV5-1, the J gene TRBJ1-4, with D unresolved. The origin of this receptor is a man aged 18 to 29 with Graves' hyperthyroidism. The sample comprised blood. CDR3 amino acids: CASSADRGEKLFF. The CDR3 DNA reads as TGCGCCAGCAGCGCTGACCGTGGTGAAAAACTGTTTTTT.